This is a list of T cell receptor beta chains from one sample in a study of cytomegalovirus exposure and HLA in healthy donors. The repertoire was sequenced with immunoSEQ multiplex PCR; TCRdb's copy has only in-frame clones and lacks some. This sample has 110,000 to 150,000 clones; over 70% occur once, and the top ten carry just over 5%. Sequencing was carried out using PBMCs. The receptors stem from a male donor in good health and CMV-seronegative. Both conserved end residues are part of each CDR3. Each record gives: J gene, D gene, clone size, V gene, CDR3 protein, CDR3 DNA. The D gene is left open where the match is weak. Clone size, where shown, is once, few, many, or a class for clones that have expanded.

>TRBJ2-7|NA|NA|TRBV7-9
CASSLGGLNPYEQYF
TGTGCCAGCAGCTTAGGGGGCCTAAACCCCTACGAGCAGTACTTC
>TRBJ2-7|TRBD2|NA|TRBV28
CASSFRLGGFSHEQYF
TGTGCCAGCAGTTTTAGGCTCGGGGGGTTCAGCCACGAGCAGTACTTC
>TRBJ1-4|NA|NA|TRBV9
CASSVGQSTFEKLFF
TGTGCCAGCAGCGTAGGGCAGTCAACATTTGAAAAACTGTTTTTT
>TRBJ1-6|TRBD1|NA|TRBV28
CASSSTGDNSPLHF
TGTGCCAGCAGTTCGACAGGGGATAATTCACCCCTCCACTTT
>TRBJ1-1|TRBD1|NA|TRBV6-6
CASGRDRVSDTEAFF
TGTGCCAGCGGCCGGGACAGGGTATCGGACACTGAAGCTTTCTTT
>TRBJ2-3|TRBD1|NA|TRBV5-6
CASSRDRVQSTDTQYF
TGTGCCAGCAGCAGGGACAGGGTCCAGTCCACAGATACGCAGTATTTT
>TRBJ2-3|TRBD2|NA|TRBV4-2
CASSQDTRGGLDTQYF
TGTGCCAGCAGCCAAGATACGCGGGGGGGCCTGGATACGCAGTATTTT
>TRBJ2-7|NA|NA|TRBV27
CASSSTYEQYF
TGTGCCAGCAGTTCCACCTACGAGCAGTACTTC
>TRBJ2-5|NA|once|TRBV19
CASSITGYVTQYF
TGTGCCAGTAGTATTACAGGGTATGTGACCCAGTACTTC
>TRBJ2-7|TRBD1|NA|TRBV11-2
CASSFNRQGYEQYF
TGTGCCAGCAGCTTTAACAGACAGGGCTACGAGCAGTACTTC
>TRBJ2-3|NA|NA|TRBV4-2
CASSQGGPKSTDTQYF
TGTGCCAGCAGCCAAGGAGGGCCCAAAAGCACCGATACGCAGTATTTT
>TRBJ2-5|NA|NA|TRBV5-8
CASRKNPRGTQYF
TGTGCCAGCAGGAAAAACCCCAGGGGGACCCAGTACTTC
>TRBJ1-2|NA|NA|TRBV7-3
CASSLSREDGYTF
TGTGCCAGCAGCTTAAGTAGAGAGGATGGCTACACCTTC
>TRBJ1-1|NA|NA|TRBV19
CASSRDGGYVDTEAFF
TGTGCCAGTAGTAGGGACGGGGGGTACGTTGACACTGAAGCTTTCTTT
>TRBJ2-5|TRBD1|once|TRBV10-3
CATQIGTGYQETQYF
TGTGCCACTCAGATTGGGACAGGATACCAAGAGACCCAGTACTTC
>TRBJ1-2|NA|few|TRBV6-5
CASSYSNLRSYGYTF
TGTGCCAGCAGTTACTCGAATTTGCGGTCCTATGGCTACACCTTC
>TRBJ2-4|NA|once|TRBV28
CASSPRDFTLAKNIQYF
TGTGCCAGCAGTCCCCGGGACTTTACGCTAGCCAAAAACATTCAGTACTTC
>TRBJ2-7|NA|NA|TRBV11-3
CASSFPHEQYF
TGTGCCAGCAGCTTTCCCCACGAGCAGTACTTC
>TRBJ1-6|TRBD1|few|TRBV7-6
CASSPGQLNSPLHF
TGTGCCAGCAGCCCGGGACAGCTTAATTCACCCCTCCACTTT
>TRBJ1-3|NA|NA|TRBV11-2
CASSLSGSGNTIYF
TGTGCCAGCAGTCTGTCAGGGTCTGGAAACACCATATATTTT